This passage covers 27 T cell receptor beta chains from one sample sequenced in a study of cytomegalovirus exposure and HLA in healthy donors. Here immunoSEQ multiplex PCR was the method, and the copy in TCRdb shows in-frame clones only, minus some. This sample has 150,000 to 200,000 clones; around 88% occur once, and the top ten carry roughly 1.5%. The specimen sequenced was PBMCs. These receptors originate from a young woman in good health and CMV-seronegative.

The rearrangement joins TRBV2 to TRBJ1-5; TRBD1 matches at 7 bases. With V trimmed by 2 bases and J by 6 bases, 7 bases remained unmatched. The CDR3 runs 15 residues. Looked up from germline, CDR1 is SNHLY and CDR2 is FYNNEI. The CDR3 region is CASSEKTRTGQPQHF. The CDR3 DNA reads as TGTGCCAGCAGTGAAAAGACCCGGACAGGTCAGCCCCAGCATTTT.

CDR3 bases: TGTGCCAGCAGTGAATATTACAGGGTTCGGGGTGAAAAACTGTTTTTT. Its protein product is CASSEYYRVRGEKLFF. The genes are TRBV25-1 and TRBJ1-4; TRBD1 is a possible D gene (6 bases). Germline lookup yields CDR1 MGHDK and CDR2 SYGVNS. V shed 0 bases and J shed 7 bases, with 15 bases lying between them. This CDR3 is 16 amino acids long. The full variable domain, in which reference TRBV25-1 and TRBJ1-4 provide the parts outside the CDR3, is EADIYQTPRYLVIGTGKKITLECSQTMGHDKMYWYQQDPGMELHLIHYSYGVNSTEKGDLSSESTVSRIRTEHFPLTLESARPSHTSQYLCASSEYYRVRGEKLFFGSGTQLSVL.

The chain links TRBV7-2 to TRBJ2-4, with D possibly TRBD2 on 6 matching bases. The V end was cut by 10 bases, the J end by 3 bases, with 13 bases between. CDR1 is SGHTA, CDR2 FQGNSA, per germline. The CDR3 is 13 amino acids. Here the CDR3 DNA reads TGTGCCACAGGGCCGGGGGTCAAAAACATTCAGTACTTC. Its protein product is CATGPGVKNIQYF.

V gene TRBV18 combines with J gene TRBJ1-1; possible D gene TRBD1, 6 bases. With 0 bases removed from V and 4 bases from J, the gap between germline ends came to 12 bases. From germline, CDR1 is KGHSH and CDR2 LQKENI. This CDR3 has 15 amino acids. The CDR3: CASSPPMGGGTEAFF. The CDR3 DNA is TGTGCCAGCTCACCACCGATGGGAGGGGGCACTGAAGCTTTCTTT.

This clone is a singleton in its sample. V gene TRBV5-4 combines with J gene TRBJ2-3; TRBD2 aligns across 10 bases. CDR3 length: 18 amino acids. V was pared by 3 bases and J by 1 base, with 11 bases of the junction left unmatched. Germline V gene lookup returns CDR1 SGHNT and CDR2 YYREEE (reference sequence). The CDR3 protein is CASSSGGRLAGGTDTQYF. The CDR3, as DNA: TGTGCCAGCAGCTCCGGAGGGCGGCTAGCGGGGGGCACAGATACGCAGTATTTT.

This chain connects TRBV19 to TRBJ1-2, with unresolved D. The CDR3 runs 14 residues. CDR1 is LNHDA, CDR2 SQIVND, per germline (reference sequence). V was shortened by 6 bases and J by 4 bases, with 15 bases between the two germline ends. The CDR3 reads CASSLQEGAYGYTF. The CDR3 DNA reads TGTGCCAGTAGCCTTCAGGAGGGAGCCTATGGCTACACCTTC. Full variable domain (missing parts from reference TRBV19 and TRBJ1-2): DGGITQSPKYLFRKEGQNVTLSCEQNLNHDAMYWYRQDPGQGLRLIYYSQIVNDFQKGDIAEGYSVSREKKESFPLTVTSAQKNPTAFYLCASSLQEGAYGYTFGSGTRLTVV.

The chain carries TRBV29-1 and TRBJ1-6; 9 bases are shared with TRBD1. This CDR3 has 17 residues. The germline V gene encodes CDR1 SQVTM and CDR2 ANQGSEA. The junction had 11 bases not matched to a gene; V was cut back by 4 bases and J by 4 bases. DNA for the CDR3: TGCAGCGTTGGGGTGGGGACAGGGTTTATGTATAATTCACCCCTCCACTTT. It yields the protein CSVGVGTGFMYNSPLHF.

CDR3 amino acids: CASRGGSIYEQYF. The CDR3 DNA reads as TGTGCCAGTAGAGGCGGGAGCATCTACGAGCAGTACTTC. The V gene is TRBV19, the J gene TRBJ2-7, with 7 bases matching TRBD2. The CDR3 totals 13 residues. Per germline, CDR1 LNHDA and CDR2 SQIVND (reference sequence). V shed 6 bases and J 3 bases; nucleotides not matched to a gene: 5.

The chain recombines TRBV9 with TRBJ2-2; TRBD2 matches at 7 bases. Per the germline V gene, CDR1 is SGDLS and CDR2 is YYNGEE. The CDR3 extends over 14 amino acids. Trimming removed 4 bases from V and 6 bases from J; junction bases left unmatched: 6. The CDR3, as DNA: TGTGCCAGCAGCTTACGGGGGGAGGCCGGGGAGCTGTTTTTT. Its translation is CASSLRGEAGELFF.

For the CDR3, the DNA is TGTGCCAGCAGTGGCGGACTAGCGGGCGCCGGGGAGACCCAGTACTTC. Its protein product is CASSGGLAGAGETQYF. This chain uses TRBV6-1 with TRBJ2-5; TRBD2 aligns across 11 bases. V was pared by 4 bases and J by 5 bases, with 9 bases of the junction left unmatched. This CDR3 contains 16 residues. Germline V lookup: CDR1 MNHNS, CDR2 SASEGT.

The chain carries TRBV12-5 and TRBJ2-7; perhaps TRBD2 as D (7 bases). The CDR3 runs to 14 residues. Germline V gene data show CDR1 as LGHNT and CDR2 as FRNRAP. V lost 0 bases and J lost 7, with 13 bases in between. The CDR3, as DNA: TGTGCTAGTGGTTTGGTTGGGGGGGCTGGTGAGCAGTACTTC. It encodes CASGLVGGAGEQYF.

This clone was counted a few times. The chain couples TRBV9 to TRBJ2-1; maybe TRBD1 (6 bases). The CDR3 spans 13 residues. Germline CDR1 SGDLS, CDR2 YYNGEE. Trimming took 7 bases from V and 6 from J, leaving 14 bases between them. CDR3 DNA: TGTGCCAGCTGCCGGGACACGCTCAATGAGCAGTTCTTC. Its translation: CASCRDTLNEQFF.

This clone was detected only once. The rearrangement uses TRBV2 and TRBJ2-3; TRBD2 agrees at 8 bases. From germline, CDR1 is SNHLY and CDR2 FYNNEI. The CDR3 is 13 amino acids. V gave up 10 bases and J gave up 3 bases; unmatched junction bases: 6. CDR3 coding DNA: TGTGCCATTACGGGGGGGGATACAGATACGCAGTATTTT. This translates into CAITGGDTDTQYF.

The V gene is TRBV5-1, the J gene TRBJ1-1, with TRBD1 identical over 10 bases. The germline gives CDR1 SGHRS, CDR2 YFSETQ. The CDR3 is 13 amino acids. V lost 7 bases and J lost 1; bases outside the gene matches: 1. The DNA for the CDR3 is TGCGCCAGCGGGACAGGGGAGAACACTGAAGCTTTCTTT. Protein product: CASGTGENTEAFF.

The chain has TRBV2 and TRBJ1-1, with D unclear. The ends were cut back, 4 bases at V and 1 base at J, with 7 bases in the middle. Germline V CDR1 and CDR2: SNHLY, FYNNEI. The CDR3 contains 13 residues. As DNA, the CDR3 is TGTGCCAGCAGTGTAGTAGAGAACACTGAAGCTTTCTTT. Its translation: CASSVVENTEAFF.

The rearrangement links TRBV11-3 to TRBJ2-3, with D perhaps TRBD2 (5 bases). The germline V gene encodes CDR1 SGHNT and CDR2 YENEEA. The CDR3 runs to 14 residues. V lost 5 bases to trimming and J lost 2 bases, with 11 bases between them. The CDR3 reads CASSRVGNTDTQYF. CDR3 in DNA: TGTGCCAGCAGCCGAGTCGGGAACACAGATACGCAGTATTTT.

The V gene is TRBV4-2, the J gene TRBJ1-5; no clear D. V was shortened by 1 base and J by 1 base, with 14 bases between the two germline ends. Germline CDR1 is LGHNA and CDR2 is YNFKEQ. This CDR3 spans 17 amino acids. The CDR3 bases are TGTGCCAGCAGCCAAGGACTCGATTCAGTAAGCAATCAGCCCCAGCATTTT. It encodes CASSQGLDSVSNQPQHF.

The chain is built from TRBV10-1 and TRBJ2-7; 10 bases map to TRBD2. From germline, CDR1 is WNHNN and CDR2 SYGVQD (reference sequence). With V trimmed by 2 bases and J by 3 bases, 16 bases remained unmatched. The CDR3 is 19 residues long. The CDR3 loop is CASSEIGSSSGGLNYEQYF. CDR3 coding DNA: TGCGCCAGCAGTGAGATTGGAAGTTCTAGCGGGGGTCTAAACTACGAGCAGTACTTC.

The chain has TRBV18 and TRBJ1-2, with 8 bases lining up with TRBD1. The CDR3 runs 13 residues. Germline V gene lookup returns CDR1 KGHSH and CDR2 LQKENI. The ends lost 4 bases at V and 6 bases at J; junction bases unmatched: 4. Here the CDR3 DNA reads TGTGCCAGCTCACGGAACAGGGGGGATGGCTACACCTTC. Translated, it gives CASSRNRGDGYTF.

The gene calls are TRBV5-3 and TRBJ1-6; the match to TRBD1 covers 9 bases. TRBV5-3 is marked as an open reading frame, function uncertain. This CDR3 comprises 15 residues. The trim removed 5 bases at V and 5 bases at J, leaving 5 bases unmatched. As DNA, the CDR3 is TGTGCCAGAAGGAGTACAGGGGGCAATAATTCACCCCTCCACTTT. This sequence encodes CARRSTGGNNSPLHF.

In DNA, the CDR3 is TGTGCCAGCTCACCACTAACCTCCCAGGGGGGCGAGCAGTACTTC. Its protein is CASSPLTSQGGEQYF. The chain carries TRBV18 and TRBJ2-7; D perhaps matches TRBD1 (7 bases). The CDR3 length is 15 residues. The germline V gene has CDR1 KGHSH and CDR2 LQKENI. V was clipped by 1 base and J by 6 bases, with 16 bases between them.

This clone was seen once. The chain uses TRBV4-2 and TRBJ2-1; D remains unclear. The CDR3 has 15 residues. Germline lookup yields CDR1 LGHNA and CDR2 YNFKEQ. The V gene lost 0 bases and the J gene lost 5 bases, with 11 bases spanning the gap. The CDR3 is CASSQDRHHNNEQFF. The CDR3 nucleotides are TGTGCCAGCAGCCAAGATAGACATCATAACAATGAGCAGTTCTTC.

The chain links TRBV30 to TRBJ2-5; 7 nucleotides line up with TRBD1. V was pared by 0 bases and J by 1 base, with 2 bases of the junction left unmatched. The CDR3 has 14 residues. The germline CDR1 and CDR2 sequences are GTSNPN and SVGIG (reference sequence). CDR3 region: CAWSVTGVQETQYF. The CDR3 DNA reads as TGTGCCTGGAGTGTAACAGGGGTCCAAGAGACCCAGTACTTC.

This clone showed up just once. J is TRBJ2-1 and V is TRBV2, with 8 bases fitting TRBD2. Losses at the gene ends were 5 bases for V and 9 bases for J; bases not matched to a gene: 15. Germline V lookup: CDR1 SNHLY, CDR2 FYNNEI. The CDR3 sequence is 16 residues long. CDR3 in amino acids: CASSYFSGGDLIEQFF. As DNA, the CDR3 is TGTGCCAGCAGTTATTTTTCGGGAGGGGACCTTATTGAGCAGTTCTTC. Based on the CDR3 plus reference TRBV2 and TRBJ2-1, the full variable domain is EPEVTQTPSHQVTQMGQEVILRCVPISNHLYFYWYRQILGQKVEFLVSFYNNEISEKSEIFDDQFSVERPDGSNFTLKIRSTKLEDSAMYFCASSYFSGGDLIEQFFGPGTRLTVL.

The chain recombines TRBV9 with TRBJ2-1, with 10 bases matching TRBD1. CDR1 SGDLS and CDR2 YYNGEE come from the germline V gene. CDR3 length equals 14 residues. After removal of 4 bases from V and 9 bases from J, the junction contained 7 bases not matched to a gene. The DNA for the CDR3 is TGTGCCAGCAGCCCCTGGGACAGGGGTTTTGAGCAGTTCTTC. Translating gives CASSPWDRGFEQFF.

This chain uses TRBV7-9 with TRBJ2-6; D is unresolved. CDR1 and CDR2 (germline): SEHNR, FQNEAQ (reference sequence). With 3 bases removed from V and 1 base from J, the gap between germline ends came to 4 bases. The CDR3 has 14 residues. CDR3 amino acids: CASSFGSGANVLTF. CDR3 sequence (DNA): TGTGCCAGCAGCTTCGGGTCTGGGGCCAACGTCCTGACTTTC.

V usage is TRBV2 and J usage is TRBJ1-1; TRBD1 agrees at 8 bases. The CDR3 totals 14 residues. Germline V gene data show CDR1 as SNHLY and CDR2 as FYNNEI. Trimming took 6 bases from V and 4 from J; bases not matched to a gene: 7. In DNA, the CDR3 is TGTGCCAGCAGCCAACAGGGGGGGAGCACTGAAGCTTTCTTT. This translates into CASSQQGGSTEAFF.